These 20 T cell receptor beta chains originate from one sample sequenced in a study of CD8+ T cells in alopecia areata. cDNA serving as the sequencing template came from extracted, reverse transcribed RNA. Profiled with immunoSEQ multiplex PCR; TCRdb holds only in-frame clones, not every one. The sample consists of some 150,000 clones, about 72% of them appearing once. The sample consisted of CD8+ T cells sorted from blood, taken at week 0. Receptor source: a human donor with alopecia areata.

J is TRBJ1-2 and V is TRBV6-5; 8 bases match TRBD1. The CDR3 extends over 14 amino acids. CDR1 and CDR2 (germline): MNHEY, SVGAGI. J gave up 2 bases and V 5 bases, and 4 bases lay outside the gene matches. The CDR3, as DNA: TGTGCCAGCAGTCCAGGGGGCTCCAACTATGGCTACACCTTC. It is translated as CASSPGGSNYGYTF.

CDR3 DNA sequence: TGTGCCAGCAGTGCGAATTCGGGCTCCTACGAGCAGTACTTC. Protein: CASSANSGSYEQYF. The chain couples TRBV2 to TRBJ2-7, with D uncertain. V gave up 4 bases and J gave up 0 bases, with 10 bases separating them. The CDR3 is 14 residues long. The V gene's germline CDR1 is SNHLY and CDR2 FYNNEI.

This clone was seen a few times. V and J are TRBV6-5 and TRBJ2-1, with 9 bases identical to TRBD2. The junction had 3 bases not matched to a gene; V was cut back by 2 bases and J by 1 base. The germline V gene has CDR1 MNHEY and CDR2 SVGAGI. The CDR3 loop spans 16 amino acids. The chain's CDR3 is CASSYKLAGSYNEQFF. The CDR3 coding sequence is TGTGCCAGCAGTTACAAGCTAGCGGGGTCCTACAATGAGCAGTTCTTC.

The V and J genes are TRBV27 and TRBJ1-6; tentatively, D is TRBD1 (6 bases). The germline gives CDR1 MNHEY, CDR2 SMNVEV (reference sequence). The V end lost 3 bases, the J end lost 3 bases, and 9 bases lay between the germline ends. This CDR3 contains 15 residues. CDR3 in DNA: TGTGCCAGCAGTTTTGGGGGCCTCTATAATTCACCCCTCCACTTT. Translated: CASSFGGLYNSPLHF.

The J gene is TRBJ2-7, the V gene TRBV13; 8 positions match TRBD2. CDR1 and CDR2 (germline): PRHDT, FYEKMQ (reference sequence). V was clipped by 5 bases and J by 0 bases; unmatched bases: 6. The CDR3 is 15 amino acids. DNA for the CDR3: TGTGCCAGCAGCCCCCTGGCGGGGGGCTCCTACGAGCAGTACTTC. Amino acids: CASSPLAGGSYEQYF.

This clone has more than one count but fewer than ten. The chain combines TRBV6-1 with TRBJ2-3; D unclear. There are 16 residues in the CDR3. V was cut by 1 base and J by 3 bases, with 14 bases left in between. Germline V gene lookup returns CDR1 MNHNS and CDR2 SASEGT. The CDR3 region is CASSEDVVRLTDTQYF. The CDR3 DNA reads TGTGCCAGCAGTGAAGACGTGGTCAGATTAACAGATACGCAGTATTTT.

This chain links TRBV23-1 with TRBJ2-3, with D uncertain. TRBV23-1 is flagged as an ORF with uncertain function. V gave up 2 bases and J gave up 0 bases, with 18 bases separating them. The CDR3 has 18 residues. CDR3 coding DNA: TGCGCCAGCAGTCAACGTCCGACGAAATTGGACAGCACAGATACGCAGTATTTT. As protein: CASSQRPTKLDSTDTQYF.

This clone appeared a few times. J is TRBJ1-1 and V is TRBV4-1, with D possibly TRBD1 on 5 matching bases. V was trimmed by 1 base and J by 8 bases, leaving 11 bases between them. This CDR3 region has 13 residues. The germline V gene has CDR1 MGHRA and CDR2 YSYEKL. The CDR3 is CASSQVGGLEAFF. The DNA of the CDR3 is TGCGCCAGCAGCCAAGTCGGGGGTTTAGAAGCTTTCTTT.

The chain has TRBV13 and TRBJ1-4; D is unclear. Germline CDR1 reads PRHDT; CDR2 reads FYEKMQ (reference sequence). The CDR3 has 12 amino acids. V lost 8 bases and J lost 4, with 8 bases in between. Here the CDR3 DNA reads TGTGCCAGCCGGCGGATTAATGAAAAACTGTTTTTT. This translates into CASRRINEKLFF.

The CDR3 loop reads CASQRNTEAFF. The CDR3 DNA follows: TGTGCCAGCCAGCGAAACACTGAAGCTTTCTTT. The chain joins TRBV27 to TRBJ1-1; D gene unclear. The germline V gene encodes CDR1 MNHEY and CDR2 SMNVEV (reference sequence). The CDR3 length is 11 residues. Trimming pared 8 bases from V and 2 bases from J, leaving 6 bases between.

This clone has a single count. V is TRBV5-4 and J is TRBJ2-3; the D gene could be TRBD1 or TRBD2 (5 bases each). Trimming took off 6 bases at V and 4 bases at J, with 15 bases between the two ends. CDR3 length: 14 residues. The germline CDR1 and CDR2 sequences are SGHNT and YYREEE (reference sequence). The CDR3 protein is CASTGDVGADTQYF. The CDR3 DNA reads as TGTGCCAGCACCGGGGATGTAGGGGCAGATACGCAGTATTTT.

V usage is TRBV25-1 and J usage is TRBJ1-4, with D possibly TRBD1 on 6 matching bases. V shed 5 bases and J shed 8 bases, with 18 bases lying between them. CDR3 size: 15 residues. Germline CDR1 and CDR2: MGHDK and SYGVNS. CDR3 sequence: CASSFTQGRQEKLFF. CDR3 nucleotides: TGTGCCAGCAGTTTTACTCAGGGGCGGCAGGAAAAACTGTTTTTT.

The J gene is TRBJ1-2, the V gene TRBV29-1, with TRBD1 matching over 9 bases. The CDR3 is made up of 13 amino acids. The V segment lost 7 bases and the J segment 7 bases; nucleotides outside the gene matches: 10. CDR1 and CDR2 from the germline V gene are SQVTM and ANQGSEA. Here the CDR3 reads CSGMTGGVFGYTF. In DNA, the CDR3 is TGCAGCGGAATGACAGGGGGAGTCTTTGGCTACACCTTC.

This clone was seen a few times. This chain links TRBV9 with TRBJ2-1, with D possibly being TRBD2 (7 bases). The germline gives CDR1 SGDLS, CDR2 YYNGEE. Trimming removed 4 bases from V and 5 bases from J, with 16 bases in between. The CDR3 runs 15 residues. The CDR3 DNA follows: TGTGCCAGCAGCCCCGGTGGGGGGGCCAACAATGAGCAGTTCTTC. Protein sequence: CASSPGGGANNEQFF.

This clone appeared a single time. The J gene is TRBJ2-1, the V gene TRBV6-1, with TRBD2 matching over 15 bases. V shed 4 bases, J shed 1 base, and the junction held 2 bases outside the gene matches. The CDR3 loop spans 17 amino acids. The germline V gene encodes CDR1 MNHNS and CDR2 SASEGT. CDR3 sequence: CASSGTSGGGSYNEQFF. In DNA, the CDR3 is TGTGCCAGCAGTGGGACTAGCGGGGGGGGTTCCTACAATGAGCAGTTCTTC.

This clone was counted a few times. The chain carries TRBV19 and TRBJ2-7, with D unclear. The germline CDR1 and CDR2 sequences are LNHDA and SQIVND (reference sequence). The CDR3 is made up of 8 amino acids. The V end lost 10 bases, the J end lost 4 bases, and 2 bases lay between the germline ends. The CDR3 bases are TGTGCCACTTACGAGCAGTACTTC. It encodes CATYEQYF.

The rearrangement joins TRBV5-6 to TRBJ1-5, with 7 bases that match TRBD1. Germline CDR1 SGHDT, CDR2 YYEEEE. J was trimmed by 0 bases and V by 4 bases; bases with no gene match: 4. This CDR3 has 15 amino acids. The CDR3 bases are TGTGCCAGCAGCCGGGACAGCCATAGCAATCAGCCCCAGCATTTT. Translation gives CASSRDSHSNQPQHF. The whole variable domain, filled in from reference TRBV5-6 and TRBJ1-5, reads DAGVTQSPTHLIKTRGQQVTLRCSPKSGHDTVSWYQQALGQGPQFIFQYYEEEERQRGNFPDRFSGHQFPNYSSELNVNALLLGDSALYLCASSRDSHSNQPQHFGDGTRLSIL.

The chain is built from TRBV28 and TRBJ1-2; D not certain. The CDR3 contains 11 residues. The V gene's germline CDR1 is MDHEN and CDR2 SYDVKM. The V gene lost 6 bases and the J gene lost 7 bases, with 9 bases spanning the gap. The CDR3 spells CASRKRTGYTF. In DNA form, the CDR3 reads TGTGCCAGCAGGAAGCGGACTGGCTACACCTTC.

V is TRBV30 and J is TRBJ2-5, with D perhaps assigned TRBD1 or TRBD2 (5 bases each). The CDR3 contains 15 residues. Germline V CDR1 and CDR2: GTSNPN, SVGIG (reference sequence). V was trimmed by 3 bases and J by 5 bases, leaving 19 bases between them. For the CDR3, the DNA is TGTGCCTGGAGCCCCGGGGCAGGGAAGGGGGAGACCCAGTACTTC. Translation: CAWSPGAGKGETQYF.

In DNA form, the CDR3 reads TGTGCCAGCAGCCTAGGGGCGGGGTCTAACTATGGCTACACCTTC. Protein product: CASSLGAGSNYGYTF. The chain uses TRBV7-9 and TRBJ1-2; perhaps TRBD1 as D (5 bases). The V and J ends lost 5 bases and 0 bases respectively, with 13 bases between them. CDR1 SEHNR and CDR2 FQNEAQ come from the germline V gene (reference sequence). This CDR3 is 15 amino acids long.